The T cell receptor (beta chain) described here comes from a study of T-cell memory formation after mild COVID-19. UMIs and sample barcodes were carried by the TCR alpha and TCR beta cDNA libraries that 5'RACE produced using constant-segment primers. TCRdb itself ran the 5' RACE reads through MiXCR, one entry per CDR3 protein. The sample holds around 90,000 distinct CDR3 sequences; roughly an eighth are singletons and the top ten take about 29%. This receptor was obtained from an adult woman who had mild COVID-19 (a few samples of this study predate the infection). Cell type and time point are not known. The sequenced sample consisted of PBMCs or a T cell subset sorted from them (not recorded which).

The CDR3 sequence is CASSSGLAWNEQFF. DNA for the CDR3: TGTGCCAGCAGCTCTGGACTAGCTTGGAATGAGCAGTTCTTC. This rearrangement joins TRBV7-9 to TRBJ2-1; TRBD2 agrees at 8 bases. Germline V gives CDR1 SEHNR, CDR2 FQNEAQ (reference sequence). J was trimmed by 7 bases and V by 4 bases; bases with no gene match: 6. The CDR3 loop spans 14 amino acids.